This TCR beta chain originates from a study of blood T cell repertoires in COVID-19. Study at large: Samples representing acute and convalescent COVID-19 were sourced from the United States, Italy and Spain.

The CDR3 has 13 amino acids. Losses at the gene ends were 4 bases for V and 4 bases for J; bases not matched to a gene: 2. Germline values: CDR1 SGHDN, CDR2 FVKESK. Libraries were prepared by immunoSEQ multiplex PCR; TCRdb keeps only in-frame clonotypes and omits some of them. This sample has approximately 99,000 clones, with under 85% found just once. The sequence derives from a woman in her 70s with acute or convalescent COVID-19. The V gene is TRBV14, the J gene TRBJ1-2; 8 nucleotides align to TRBD1. The specimen was peripheral blood. CDR3 sequence (DNA): TGTGCCAGCAGCCTTGGACAGGGCTATGGCTACACCTTC. This encodes CASSLGQGYGYTF.